This T cell receptor (beta chain) was profiled in a study of long-term antiretroviral therapy in people with HIV. Findings and caveats of the study: ART adherence, viral resistance and therapy changes went unrecorded. In HIV, the repertoires covered a tighter span of CDR3 lengths than in controls.

Researchers secured at least one pre-ART and at least two post-ART PBMC samples from each donor. The CDR3 length is 16 residues. After removal of 0 bases from V and 4 bases from J, the junction contained 6 bases not matched to a gene. Germline loops: CDR1 SGHRS, CDR2 YFSETQ. In regard to this clone: Its antigen remains unidentified.

Survey level was the resolution at which the v3.0 immunoSEQ assay ran. The repertoire was sequenced with immunoSEQ multiplex PCR; TCRdb's copy has only in-frame clones and lacks some. Of tens of thousands of clones in the sample, over 80% are singletons; the top ten hold more than 9%. The clonotype comes from a man aged 25-45 years with HIV. The chain joins TRBV5-1 to TRBJ2-5; 10 positions match TRBD2. The sequences come from unsorted PBMCs, collected about 2.7 years after starting antiretroviral therapy. For the CDR3, the DNA is TGCGCCAGCAGCTTGGGGAGCGGGGGGGCCGTAGAGACCCAGTACTTC. Translating it yields CASSLGSGGAVETQYF.